These T cell receptor beta chains were read from a single sample in a study of cytomegalovirus exposure and HLA in healthy donors. The repertoire was sequenced with immunoSEQ multiplex PCR; TCRdb's copy has only in-frame clones and lacks some. The table lists roughly 55,000 clones. The sequencing input was PBMCs. These receptors were taken from a woman aged 50 to 65 in good health and CMV-seropositive. CDR3s include the opening cysteine and the closing phenylalanine or tryptophan. D genes are given only for firm matches.

v_call	d_call	cdr3_length	j_call	cdr3_nt	cdr3_aa
TRBV6-5	-	16	TRBJ1-5	TGTGCCAGCAGTTCTCAGGGCAGGGTAAAGAATCAGCCCCAGCATTTT	CASSSQGRVKNQPQHF
TRBV28	TRBD2	16	TRBJ2-2	TGTGCCAGCAGTATAGGACTAGCGGGGTCGACCGGGGAGCTGTTTTTT	CASSIGLAGSTGELFF
TRBV19	-	11	TRBJ1-5	TGTGCCAGTACGCGAGGGGGGGCACAGCATTTT	CASTRGGAQHF
TRBV30	-	15	TRBJ1-1	TGTGCCTGGGGTGGCCACAGGGTTCTCGACACTGAAGCTTTCTTT	CAWGGHRVLDTEAFF
TRBV6-6	-	15	TRBJ1-1	TGTGCCAGCAGGATTCTAGGGGCGAATGGGGCTGAAGCTTTCTTT	CASRILGANGAEAFF
TRBV6-1	-	13	TRBJ2-7	TGTGCCAGCAGTGGAGACAGGAATGACGAGCAGTACTTC	CASSGDRNDEQYF
TRBV6-5	TRBD1	13	TRBJ1-2	TGTGCCAGCAGTTACTTGACAGGGAGTGGCTACACCTTC	CASSYLTGSGYTF
TRBV10-1	-	14	TRBJ1-4	TGCGCCAGCAGCCCGGGGACAACTAATGAAAAACTGTTTTTT	CASSPGTTNEKLFF
TRBV6-1	TRBD1	18	TRBJ1-2	TGTGCCAGCAGTGAAATCGGAGGCCGGGACAGGGTACGCTATGGCTACACCTTC	CASSEIGGRDRVRYGYTF
TRBV5-6	TRBD1	14	TRBJ2-7	TGTGCCAGCAGCTTGGTTGACAGGGCCTACGAGCAGTACTTC	CASSLVDRAYEQYF
TRBV20-1	-	10	TRBJ2-5	TGCAGTGCTAGACGGGAGACCCAGTACTTC	CSARRETQYF
TRBV19	TRBD1	17	TRBJ2-3	TGTGCCAGTAGTATAGATGGGGGGACAGGGCTCACAGATACGCAGTATTTT	CASSIDGGTGLTDTQYF
TRBV10-2	TRBD1	13	TRBJ1-2	TGCGCCACCCGACAGGGTCCGGACTATGGCTACACCTTC	CATRQGPDYGYTF
TRBV5-1	TRBD1	13	TRBJ1-1	TGCGCCAGCAGCCTGGGACAGGGGGATGAAGCTTTCTTT	CASSLGQGDEAFF
TRBV7-2	-	14	TRBJ1-2	TGTGCCAGCAGCACGCGACAGCCTAACTATGGCTACACCTTC	CASSTRQPNYGYTF
TRBV2	TRBD1	14	TRBJ1-4	TGTGCCAGCAGTCTCCGGGACAGGGATGAAAAACTGTTTTTT	CASSLRDRDEKLFF
TRBV4-1	TRBD2	17	TRBJ2-7	TGCGCCAGCAGCCAAGACATCCTAGCGGGAGGGGTCTACGAGCAGTACTTC	CASSQDILAGGVYEQYF
TRBV4-3	TRBD1	15	TRBJ2-3	TGCGCCAGCAGCCAGGGGACAGGTTACACAGATACGCAGTATTTT	CASSQGTGYTDTQYF
TRBV9	-	15	TRBJ1-2	TGTGCCAGCAGCGTAGGACCGACAGGACCCTATGGCTACACCTTC	CASSVGPTGPYGYTF
TRBV5-4	TRBD2	17	TRBJ2-5	TGTGCCAGCAGCCCCGGGACTAGCGGGGGACACCAAGAGACCCAGTACTTC	CASSPGTSGGHQETQYF
TRBV9	TRBD2	16	TRBJ2-5	TGTGCCAGCAGCTTAGGGGCGGGAGTACCCCAAGAGACCCAGTACTTC	CASSLGAGVPQETQYF
TRBV7-8	-	14	TRBJ2-3	TGTGCCAGCAGCACCAGGGCTAGCACAGATACGCAGTATTTT	CASSTRASTDTQYF
TRBV2	-	15	TRBJ2-3	TGTGCCAGCCCTGAGGTTCAGGGGTGGGGAGATACGCAGTATTTT	CASPEVQGWGDTQYF
TRBV4-3	TRBD1	17	TRBJ2-1	TGCGCCAGCAGCCAAGATCTTGGGACAGGATCCTACAATGAGCAGTTCTTC	CASSQDLGTGSYNEQFF
TRBV7-2	TRBD1	14	TRBJ2-5	TGTGCCAGCAGTCCCGACAGGGCTGCGAAGACCCAGTACTTC	CASSPDRAAKTQYF
TRBV30	-	13	TRBJ2-2	TGTGCCTGGACCGGGAGAACCCCCGGGGAGCTGTTTTTT	CAWTGRTPGELFF
TRBV9	TRBD1	15	TRBJ1-1	TGTGCCAGCAGCGAAACGGACAGGGGATATACTGAAGCTTTCTTT	CASSETDRGYTEAFF
TRBV18	TRBD2	16	TRBJ2-3	TGTGCCAGCTCACCATCCGGACTAGGAAGCACAGATACGCAGTATTTT	CASSPSGLGSTDTQYF
TRBV25-1	-	17	TRBJ2-1	TGTGCCAGCAGTGAATTGGGTTGGGAGATGGGATACAATGAGCAGTTCTTC	CASSELGWEMGYNEQFF
TRBV30	TRBD1	13	TRBJ2-3	TGTGCCTGGAGTACACAGGGGCCAGATACGCAGTATTTT	CAWSTQGPDTQYF
TRBV6-5	TRBD1	14	TRBJ1-2	TGTGCCAGCAGAGACGGAGACAGGGACTATGGCTACACCTTC	CASRDGDRDYGYTF
TRBV5-6	-	14	TRBJ2-2	TGTGCCAGCAGCTTGGGAGGGTTTACCGGGGAGCTGTTTTTT	CASSLGGFTGELFF
TRBV19	-	17	TRBJ1-4	TGTGCCAGTAGTAATCCTAGGGAAGGGGCGACTAATGAAAAACTGTTTTTT	CASSNPREGATNEKLFF
TRBV9	-	17	TRBJ2-3	TGTGCCAGCAGCACCACCCTCAGACTAGTAAGCACAGATACGCAGTATTTT	CASSTTLRLVSTDTQYF
TRBV5-6	-	14	TRBJ2-4	TGTGCCAGCAGCTTGTTGGAGGCCAAAAACATTCAGTACTTC	CASSLLEAKNIQYF
TRBV5-1	-	15	TRBJ2-1	TGCGCCAGCAGCGGGGGGACGGCGTCCGACAATGAGCAGTTCTTC	CASSGGTASDNEQFF
TRBV7-8	-	14	TRBJ1-1	TGTGCCAGCAGCCAAGCCCCCGGGGACACTGAAGCTTTCTTT	CASSQAPGDTEAFF
TRBV7-8	TRBD2	17	TRBJ2-7	TGTGCCAGCAGTCTTGGACTAGCGGGAGGGCGGTTCCACGAGCAGTACTTC	CASSLGLAGGRFHEQYF
TRBV5-6	TRBD1	13	TRBJ1-2	TGTGCCAGCAGCTCCGGGACAGGGAATGGCTACACCTTC	CASSSGTGNGYTF
TRBV7-9	-	17	TRBJ1-6	TGTGCCAGCAGCTCAGCTTTGGGCAGGGTGTATAATTCACCCCTCCACTTT	CASSSALGRVYNSPLHF
TRBV2	-	13	TRBJ1-2	TGTGCCAGCAACCCCCGGGGGGGCGCCACCTACACCTTC	CASNPRGGATYTF
TRBV30	TRBD2	15	TRBJ2-5	TGTGCCTGGAGTTCGGGCGGGGGGATCCAAGAGACCCAGTACTTC	CAWSSGGGIQETQYF